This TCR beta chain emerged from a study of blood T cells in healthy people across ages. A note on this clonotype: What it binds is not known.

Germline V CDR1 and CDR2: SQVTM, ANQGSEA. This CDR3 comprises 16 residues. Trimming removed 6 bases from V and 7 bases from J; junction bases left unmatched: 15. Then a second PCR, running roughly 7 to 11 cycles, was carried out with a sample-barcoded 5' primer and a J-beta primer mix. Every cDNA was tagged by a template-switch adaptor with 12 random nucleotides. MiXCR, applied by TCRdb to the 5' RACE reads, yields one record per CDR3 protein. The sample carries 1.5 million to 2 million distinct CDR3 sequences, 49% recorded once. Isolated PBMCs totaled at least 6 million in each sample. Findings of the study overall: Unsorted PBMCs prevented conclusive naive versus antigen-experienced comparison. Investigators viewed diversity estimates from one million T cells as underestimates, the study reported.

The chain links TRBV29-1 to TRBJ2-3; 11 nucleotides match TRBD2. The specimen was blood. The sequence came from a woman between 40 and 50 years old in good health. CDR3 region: CSVDNIPSGGPNTQYF. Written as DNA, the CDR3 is TGCAGCGTCGACAATATACCTAGCGGGGGGCCAAATACGCAGTATTTT.